This T cell receptor (beta chain) came from a study of molecular identifiers for immune sequencing clone quantification (dated by TCRdb to 2017 to 2018). The study in broad terms: For a replicate experiment, RNA from roughly 20,000 or 100,000 naive CD8 T cells was divided into five aliquots, and four of the five aliquots were sequenced. This methods study benchmarked molecular-identifier clustering-based TCR repertoire sequencing (MIDCIRS) and TCR RNA copy counting, using CD8 T cells to do so. Study-level results and caveats: The sizes of highly expanded clones could end up underestimated when identical TCR molecules share a barcode. When barcode sub-clustering was not used, chimeric consensus sequences inflated TCR diversity, with chimeras reaching as high as 47%. The naive libraries included spiked-in Jurkat TCR RNA (over nine copies' worth), and this RNA is not part of the donor repertoire. Modeling indicated approximately 3.2 TCR RNA copies recovered per cell, compared with roughly 10 by digital PCR, which implies a capture efficiency of 25% to 35%. Even against a background of about a million naive CD8 T cells, spiked-in Jurkat TCR RNA amounting to a single cell's worth was reported to be detectable. Clones above 20 RNA copies held over 98% of molecules in CMV-specific effector cells but under 1% in naive cells.

There are many counts of this clonotype. Its antigen remains undetermined. No much larger clonotype is one base removed from it; base qualities were not supplied. Library construction relied on PCR. Reads for this sample came from a NextSeq 500. Bulk TCR libraries were made following a previously described method, with the TCR primers given in Table S5. Total RNA was purified with the Qiagen AllPrep DNA/RNA kit. Before any analysis, reads coming from multiple sequencing runs of the same library were combined into one pool. Processing in the source paper ran as follows. Reads were retained only if their TCR constant sequence matched exactly, and those retained reads were trimmed to 150 nt and grouped according to their 12-nt molecular barcodes. Reads within each barcode group were sub-clustered using a 15% Levenshtein threshold, and quality-weighted consensus sequences were constructed for each RNA molecule. Non-functional sequences were discarded, and so were lower-count sequences lying one edit away from another sequence. On the basis of fitting two negative binomial distributions, barcode sub-clusters with fewer than 20% of the maximum read count were discarded. TCRdb trimmed public reads at Q25 via fastp, called clones via MiXCR and kept in-frame beta chains. A single entry per CDR3 protein holds the most common genes and DNA from its merged rows. For this entry, the V and J calls and clone size follow TCRdb and not the study's own pipeline. This sample has approximately 320,000 distinct CDR3 sequences in its table, and 24% of those were observed once. The ten most abundant clones make up 0.65% to 0.75% of the sample.

The germline V gene specifies SQVTM as CDR1 and ANQGSEA as CDR2. Spanning cysteine to phenylalanine, the CDR3 consists of 12 amino acids. The only DNA kept is the CDR3, 36 bases in frame from the first base. The trim is 7 bases for V and 6 bases for J, with a gap of 14 bases between the germline ends. Libraries of naive CD8 T cells were generated from roughly 21,000 to 960,000 sorted cells, with 10%, 30% or 50% of the purified RNA used. Naive CD8 T cells, defined as CD8+CD4-CCR7+CD45RA+, were FACS-sorted into RLT Plus buffer on a BD FACSAria II. Detection sensitivity was tested by spiking Jurkat RNA equal to roughly ten TCR copies' worth into samples containing 20,000-1,000,000 naive CD8 T cells. CD8 T cells were enriched with RosetteSep CD8+ T Cell Enrichment Cocktail and Ficoll-Paque, followed by ACK red cell lysis.

The chain is encoded by TRBV29-1 joined to TRBJ2-3; the D gene may be TRBD1 or TRBD2, since each aligns over 5 bases. Sequenced material: naive CD8+ T cells from blood, with Jurkat cell RNA spiked in. This specimen's cell subset or site label, per the study, means: FACS-sorted CD8+CD4-CCR7+CD45RA+ naive T cells. The receptor's source is a human donor in good health. Some libraries in this study had Jurkat cell RNA spiked in. The DNA is as follows: TGCAGCGCCCAAAACGGGGCCGATACGCAGTATTTT. It translates to CSAQNGADTQYF.